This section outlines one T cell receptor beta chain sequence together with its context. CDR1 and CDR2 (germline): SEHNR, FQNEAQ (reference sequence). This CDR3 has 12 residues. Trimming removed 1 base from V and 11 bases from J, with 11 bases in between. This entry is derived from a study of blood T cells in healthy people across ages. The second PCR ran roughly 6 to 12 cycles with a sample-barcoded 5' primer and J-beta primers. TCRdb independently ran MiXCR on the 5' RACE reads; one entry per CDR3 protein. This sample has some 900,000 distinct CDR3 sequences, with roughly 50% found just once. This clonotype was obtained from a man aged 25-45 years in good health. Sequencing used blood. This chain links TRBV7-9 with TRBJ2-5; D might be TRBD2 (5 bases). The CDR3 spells CASSLGARVQYF. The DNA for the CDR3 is TGTGCCAGCAGCTTAGGTGCGAGGGTTCAGTACTTC.